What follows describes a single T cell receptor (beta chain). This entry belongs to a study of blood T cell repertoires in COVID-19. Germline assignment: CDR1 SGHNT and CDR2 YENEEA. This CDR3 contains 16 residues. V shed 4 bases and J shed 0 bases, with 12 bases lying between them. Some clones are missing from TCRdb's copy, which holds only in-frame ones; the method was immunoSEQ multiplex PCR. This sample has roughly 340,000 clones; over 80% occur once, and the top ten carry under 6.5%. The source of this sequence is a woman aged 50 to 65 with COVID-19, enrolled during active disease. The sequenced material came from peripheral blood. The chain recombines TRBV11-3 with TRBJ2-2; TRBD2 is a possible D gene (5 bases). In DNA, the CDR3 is TGTGCCAGCAGCTGGAGAGGGCAGGCGAACACCGGGGAGCTGTTTTTT. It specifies CASSWRGQANTGELFF.